Shown below are 26 T cell receptor beta chains from a single sample sequenced in a study of tumor-infiltrating lymphocytes in localized non-small cell lung cancer. Produced via immunoSEQ multiplex PCR; TCRdb's table is partial and in-frame only. Found here are tens of thousands of clones, around 62% of them singletons; the top ten hold around 5%. Specimen: lung tumor tissue. Every receptor here comes from a human donor with non-small cell lung cancer.

The chain carries TRBV19 and TRBJ2-7, with 12 bases lining up with TRBD2. Germline V gene lookup returns CDR1 LNHDA and CDR2 SQIVND (reference sequence). The ends lost 4 bases at V and 4 bases at J; junction bases unmatched: 11. The CDR3 runs to 17 residues. Here the CDR3 DNA reads TGTGCCAGTAGTACTCCTAGCGGGAGGGGCCACGTGTACGAGCAGTACTTC. Amino acid sequence: CASSTPSGRGHVYEQYF.

The chain carries TRBV5-4 and TRBJ1-1; 9 bases fit TRBD1. CDR3 size: 13 residues. V was pared by 6 bases and J by 4 bases, with 4 bases of the junction left unmatched. CDR1 is SGHNT, CDR2 YYREEE, per germline (reference sequence). CDR3 protein: CASTGTGITEAFF. The CDR3 nucleotides are TGTGCCAGCACCGGGACAGGGATCACTGAAGCTTTCTTT.

There are a few counts of this clone. This chain connects TRBV4-1 to TRBJ2-1; no clear D. Trimming left V 4 bases short and J 3 bases short, with 19 bases between. CDR3 length: 17 amino acids. CDR1 is MGHRA and CDR2 is YSYEKL in the germline V gene. CDR3 sequence (DNA): TGCGCCAGCAGCCTTACATCCGACTTGGTCCTCTACAATGAGCAGTTCTTC. Translating it yields CASSLTSDLVLYNEQFF.

V and J are TRBV7-9 and TRBJ1-2, with D unclear. Germline values: CDR1 SEHNR, CDR2 FQNEAQ (reference sequence). The CDR3 length is 13 residues. V was cut by 1 base and J by 4 bases, with 7 bases left in between. The CDR3 sequence: CASSLDRSYGYTF. CDR3 nucleotides: TGTGCCAGCAGCTTAGACAGAAGCTATGGCTACACCTTC.

The genes are TRBV4-1 and TRBJ2-3; weak D call: TRBD1 (5 bases). The CDR3 has 15 residues. Trimming pared 3 bases from V and 6 bases from J, leaving 16 bases between. Per germline, CDR1 MGHRA and CDR2 YSYEKL. The CDR3 DNA sequence: TGCGCCAGCAGCCACCCGCAGGGCTCAGAGGATACGCAGTATTTT. It codes for CASSHPQGSEDTQYF.

V is TRBV5-1 and J is TRBJ1-1; 11 nucleotides match TRBD1. Trimming took 3 bases from V and 4 from J; bases not matched to a gene: 8. The CDR3 contains 16 residues. In germline, CDR1 is SGHRS, CDR2 YFSETQ. Here the CDR3 reads CASSSPTGTGGTEAFF. In nucleotides, the CDR3 is TGCGCCAGCAGCTCCCCCACCGGGACAGGGGGCACTGAAGCTTTCTTT.

This clone appeared a single time. The chain carries TRBV5-4 and TRBJ2-5, with a possible D match to TRBD1 (5 bases). The ends were cut back, 8 bases at V and 5 bases at J, with 16 bases in the middle. This CDR3 is built from 13 residues. Germline V gives CDR1 SGHNT, CDR2 YYREEE (reference sequence). Here the CDR3 reads CASRAKGQETQYF. The DNA for the CDR3 is TGTGCCAGTAGGGCTAAGGGGCAGGAGACCCAGTACTTC.

The chain joins TRBV2 to TRBJ1-1, with D possibly matching TRBD1 (6 bases). The CDR3 totals 13 residues. Germline V gene data show CDR1 as SNHLY and CDR2 as FYNNEI. V lost 7 bases and J lost 3, with 12 bases in between. The DNA of the CDR3 is TGTGCCAGCACCGAAGGACAGTACACTGAAGCTTTCTTT. Translated: CASTEGQYTEAFF.

This chain uses TRBV28 with TRBJ2-2, with D possibly being TRBD1 (6 bases). The V gene's germline CDR1 is MDHEN and CDR2 SYDVKM. V shed 4 bases and J shed 2 bases, with 11 bases lying between them. The CDR3 has 15 residues. The CDR3 loop is CASSSPGANTGELFF. In DNA form, the CDR3 reads TGTGCCAGCAGTTCCCCAGGGGCCAACACCGGGGAGCTGTTTTTT.

This clone was detected a few times. The J gene is TRBJ1-1, the V gene TRBV5-4; D gene unclear. The CDR3 contains 13 residues. Germline-derived CDR1 and CDR2 are SGHNT and YYREEE (reference sequence). Trimming removed 4 bases at V and 4 bases at J, with 11 bases between. The CDR3 coding sequence is TGTGCCAGCAGCAGCCAGAAGTTCACTGAAGCTTTCTTT. It translates to CASSSQKFTEAFF.

The V call is TRBV29-1, the J call TRBJ1-1; unclear D gene. The CDR3 has 10 residues. V gave up 6 bases and J gave up 8 bases, with 10 bases separating them. Germline values: CDR1 SQVTM, CDR2 ANQGSEA. CDR3 amino acids: CSVRQIEAFF. The CDR3 nucleotides are TGCAGCGTACGACAAATAGAAGCTTTCTTT. Complete variable domain (other parts from reference TRBV29-1 and TRBJ1-1): SAVISQKPSRDICQRGTSLTIQCQVDSQVTMMFWYRQQPGQSLTLIATANQGSEATYESGFVIDKFPISRPNLTFSTLTVSNMSPEDSSIYLCSVRQIEAFFGQGTRLTVV.

The chain carries TRBV10-3 and TRBJ2-5, with 9 bases identical to TRBD2. The J call is in doubt because the DNA end fits TRBJ2-7 better. Germline values: CDR1 ENHRY, CDR2 SYGVKD. This CDR3 region has 14 residues. CDR3 sequence reads: CASSYSGRAYEQYF. CDR3 DNA: TGTGCCAGCAGCTATAGCGGGAGAGCCTACGAGCAGTACTTC.

This chain links TRBV11-2 with TRBJ2-2, with no clear D. The CDR3 spans 14 residues. In germline, CDR1 is SGHAT, CDR2 FQNNGV. Between the trimmed V and J ends, which lost 0 bases and 5 bases, there was a span of 7 bases. CDR3 region: CASSLDAGTGELFF. DNA for the CDR3: TGTGCCAGCAGCTTAGACGCTGGGACCGGGGAGCTGTTTTTT.

The rearrangement joins TRBV7-9 to TRBJ2-3; TRBD2 aligns across 9 bases. CDR1 is SEHNR, CDR2 FQNEAQ, per germline (reference sequence). The CDR3 loop spans 16 amino acids. Losses at the gene ends were 4 bases for V and 4 bases for J; bases not matched to a gene: 9. CDR3 in amino acids: CASSSPAGGPPDTQYF. The CDR3 bases are TGTGCCAGCAGCTCCCCTGCGGGAGGGCCCCCAGATACGCAGTATTTT. The full variable domain, completed using reference TRBV7-9 and TRBJ2-3, is DTGVSQNPRHKITKRGQNVTFRCDPISEHNRLYWYRQTLGQGPEFLTYFQNEAQLEKSRLLSDRFSAERPKGSFSTLEIQRTEQGDSAMYLCASSSPAGGPPDTQYFGPGTRLTVL.

In nucleotides, the CDR3 is TGCGCCAGCAGCTTGATGGGAGAAGAGACCCAGTACTTC. The encoded protein is CASSLMGEETQYF. The chain combines TRBV5-1 with TRBJ2-5, with TRBD2 as a possible D gene (5 bases). Germline-derived CDR1 and CDR2 are SGHRS and YFSETQ. V lost 1 base and J lost 3, with 7 bases in between. This CDR3 is built from 13 residues.

This rearrangement joins TRBV27 to TRBJ2-3; 12 bases agree with TRBD2. Germline loops: CDR1 MNHEY, CDR2 SMNVEV (reference sequence). V gave up 0 bases and J gave up 6 bases; unmatched junction bases: 4. CDR3 size: 16 residues. This CDR3 is CASSLSLAGGSDTQYF. CDR3 sequence (DNA): TGTGCCAGCAGTTTATCTCTAGCGGGAGGGTCCGATACGCAGTATTTT.

This clone is large (0.1 to 1%). The chain has TRBV29-1 and TRBJ1-1; a weak D match, TRBD1 (6 bases). This CDR3 is 16 amino acids long. V lost 3 bases, J lost 2 bases, and 19 bases lay in between. CDR1 is SQVTM and CDR2 is ANQGSEA in the germline V gene. The CDR3 sequence is CSVDGGQEVGNTEAFF. CDR3 in DNA: TGCAGCGTTGATGGGGGCCAGGAGGTGGGTAACACTGAAGCTTTCTTT.

The chain has TRBV30 and TRBJ2-1, with 9 bases aligning to TRBD1. Germline V lookup: CDR1 GTSNPN, CDR2 SVGIG (reference sequence). The CDR3 extends over 16 amino acids. V gave up 7 bases and J gave up 4 bases; unmatched junction bases: 14. CDR3 in DNA: TGTGCCTTCCGAAACCCCGGGACAGGGCGTTACAATGAGCAGTTCTTC. Its protein is CAFRNPGTGRYNEQFF.

This clone has a handful of counts. The V gene is TRBV28, the J gene TRBJ2-7; 8 nucleotides line up with TRBD1. The CDR3 totals 14 residues. CDR1 and CDR2 from the germline V gene are MDHEN and SYDVKM. Trimming cost V 2 bases and J 6 bases; bases outside gene matches: 6. The CDR3: CASSLLETGVEQYF. CDR3 bases: TGTGCCAGCAGTTTACTCGAGACAGGGGTCGAGCAGTACTTC.

This clone was seen more than once but under ten times. The genes are TRBV6-4 and TRBJ2-2; D gene uncertain. The germline V and J ends were trimmed by 0 bases and 4 bases, with 3 bases remaining between them. The CDR3 covers 13 residues. Germline CDR1 and CDR2: MRHNA and SNTAGT. The DNA of the CDR3 is TGTGCCAGCAGTGACTCTAGCACCGGGGAGCTGTTTTTT. This sequence encodes CASSDSSTGELFF.

The genes are TRBV2 and TRBJ1-1, with TRBD1 identical over 8 bases. The CDR3 is 13 residues long. Germline V gene lookup returns CDR1 SNHLY and CDR2 FYNNEI. The junction had 5 bases not matched to a gene; V was cut back by 6 bases and J by 5 bases. CDR3 bases: TGTGCCAGCAGCGAACAGGGGGGGACTGAAGCTTTCTTT. It translates to CASSEQGGTEAFF.

J is TRBJ2-1 and V is TRBV5-1; D unclear. The V gene lost 0 bases and the J gene lost 4 bases, with 8 bases spanning the gap. There are 14 residues in the CDR3. Per the germline V gene, CDR1 is SGHRS and CDR2 is YFSETQ. The CDR3 region is CASSLAIVYNEQFF. In DNA, the CDR3 is TGCGCCAGCAGCTTGGCCATAGTATACAATGAGCAGTTCTTC.

This rearrangement joins TRBV6-1 to TRBJ2-7, with D perhaps matching TRBD1 or TRBD2 (5 bases each). V was trimmed by 10 bases and J by 0 bases, leaving 16 bases between them. Germline V CDR1 and CDR2: MNHNS, SASEGT. CDR3 length: 14 amino acids. The CDR3 region is CATSPGPPSYEQYF. The CDR3 coding sequence is TGTGCCACCTCACCGGGACCGCCCTCCTACGAGCAGTACTTC.

This clone has just one count. The chain uses TRBV9 and TRBJ2-1; D unresolved. V was pared by 1 base and J by 5 bases, with 10 bases between. Germline V gene lookup returns CDR1 SGDLS and CDR2 YYNGEE. The CDR3 is made up of 14 amino acids. CDR3 in DNA: TGTGCCAGCAGCGTAAGACTGCTAGACAATGAGCAGTTCTTC. Translation gives CASSVRLLDNEQFF.

DNA for the CDR3: TGTGCCAGCAGCCAAGCGGGGGACGCAGATACGCAGTATTTT. It encodes CASSQAGDADTQYF. The chain is built from TRBV4-2 and TRBJ2-3, with D perhaps matching TRBD2 (6 bases). The CDR3 length is 14 residues. V gave up 1 base and J gave up 4 bases, with 9 bases separating them. The germline gives CDR1 LGHNA, CDR2 YNFKEQ.

V usage is TRBV6-5 and J usage is TRBJ1-5, with D hard to call. This CDR3 contains 12 residues. V lost 6 bases to trimming and J lost 4 bases, with 7 bases between them. Germline V gives CDR1 MNHEY, CDR2 SVGAGI. Here the CDR3 DNA reads TGTGCCAGCAGCAGGAATAATCAGCCCCAGCATTTT. It specifies CASSRNNQPQHF.